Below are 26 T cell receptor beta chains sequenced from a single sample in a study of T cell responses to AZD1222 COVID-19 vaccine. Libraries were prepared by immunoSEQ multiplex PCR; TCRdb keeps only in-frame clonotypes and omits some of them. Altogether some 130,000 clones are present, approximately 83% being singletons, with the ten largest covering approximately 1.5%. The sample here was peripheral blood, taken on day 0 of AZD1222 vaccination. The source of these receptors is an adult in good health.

CDR3 residues: CASSLDRGAYEQYF. The CDR3, as DNA: TGTGCCAGCAGCTTGGACAGGGGGGCCTACGAGCAGTACTTC. V usage is TRBV7-3 and J usage is TRBJ2-7, with 10 bases aligning to TRBD1. The V gene's germline CDR1 is SGHTA and CDR2 FQGTGA. The trim removed 3 bases at V and 2 bases at J, leaving 1 base unmatched. This CDR3 has 14 residues.

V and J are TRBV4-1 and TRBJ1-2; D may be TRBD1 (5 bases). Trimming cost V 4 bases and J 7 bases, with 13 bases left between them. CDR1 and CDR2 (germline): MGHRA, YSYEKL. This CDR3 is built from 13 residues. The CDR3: CASSPEPQGGYTF. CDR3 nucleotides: TGCGCCAGCAGCCCGGAACCCCAGGGTGGCTACACCTTC.

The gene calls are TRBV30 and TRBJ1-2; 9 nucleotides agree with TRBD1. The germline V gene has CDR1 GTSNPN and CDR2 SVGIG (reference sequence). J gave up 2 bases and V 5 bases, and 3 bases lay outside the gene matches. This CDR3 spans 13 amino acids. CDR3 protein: CAWDGTGNYGYTF. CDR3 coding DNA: TGTGCCTGGGACGGGACAGGGAACTATGGCTACACCTTC.

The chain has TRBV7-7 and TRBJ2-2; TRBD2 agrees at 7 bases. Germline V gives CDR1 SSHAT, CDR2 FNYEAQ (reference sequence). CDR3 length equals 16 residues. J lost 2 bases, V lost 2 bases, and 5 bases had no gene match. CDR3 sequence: CASSLFSGGNTGELFF. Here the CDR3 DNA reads TGTGCCAGCAGCTTATTTTCGGGGGGTAACACCGGGGAGCTGTTTTTT.

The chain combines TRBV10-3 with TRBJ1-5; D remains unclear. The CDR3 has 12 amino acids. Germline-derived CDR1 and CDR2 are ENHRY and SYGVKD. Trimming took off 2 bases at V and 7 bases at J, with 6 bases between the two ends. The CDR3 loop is CAISEGGQPQHF. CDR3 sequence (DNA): TGTGCCATCAGTGAGGGAGGGCAGCCCCAGCATTTT.

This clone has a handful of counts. The CDR3 DNA is TGTGCCAGCTCACCAAACAGGGAATCACCCCTCCACTTT. It encodes CASSPNRESPLHF. This chain joins TRBV18 and TRBJ1-6; D is perhaps TRBD1 (6 bases). Germline-derived CDR1 and CDR2 are KGHSH and LQKENI. V lost 2 bases to trimming and J lost 10 bases, with 9 bases between them. The CDR3 has 13 amino acids. The full variable domain, in which reference TRBV18 and TRBJ1-6 provide the parts outside the CDR3, is NAGVMQNPRHLVRRRGQEARLRCSPMKGHSHVYWYRQLPEEGLKFMVYLQKENIIDESGMPKERFSAEFPKEGPSILRIQQVVRGDSAAYFCASSPNRESPLHFGNGTRLTVT.

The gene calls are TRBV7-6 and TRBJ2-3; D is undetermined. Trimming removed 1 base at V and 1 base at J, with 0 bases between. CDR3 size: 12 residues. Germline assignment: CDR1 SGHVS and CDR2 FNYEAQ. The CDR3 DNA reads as TGTGCCAGCAGCTTAGGCACAGATACGCAGTATTTT. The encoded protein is CASSLGTDTQYF.

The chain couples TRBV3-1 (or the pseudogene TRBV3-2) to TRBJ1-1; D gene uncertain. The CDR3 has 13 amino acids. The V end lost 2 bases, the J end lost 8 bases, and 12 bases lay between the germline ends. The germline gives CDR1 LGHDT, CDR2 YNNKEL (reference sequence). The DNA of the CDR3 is TGTGCCAGCAGCCAAACATGGGCTTCCGAAGCTTTCTTT. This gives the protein CASSQTWASEAFF.

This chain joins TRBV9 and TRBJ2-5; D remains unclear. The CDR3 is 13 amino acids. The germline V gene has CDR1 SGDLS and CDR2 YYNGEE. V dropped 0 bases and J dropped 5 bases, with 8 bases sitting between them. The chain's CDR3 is CASSVELRETQYF. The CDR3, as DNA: TGTGCCAGCAGCGTAGAGTTGAGGGAGACCCAGTACTTC.

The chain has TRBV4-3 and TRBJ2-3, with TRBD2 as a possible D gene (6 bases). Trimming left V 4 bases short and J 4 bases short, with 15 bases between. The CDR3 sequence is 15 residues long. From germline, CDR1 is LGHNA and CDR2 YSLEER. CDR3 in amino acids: CASSRLLASADTQYF. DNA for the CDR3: TGCGCCAGCAGCCGCCTACTAGCATCAGCAGATACGCAGTATTTT.

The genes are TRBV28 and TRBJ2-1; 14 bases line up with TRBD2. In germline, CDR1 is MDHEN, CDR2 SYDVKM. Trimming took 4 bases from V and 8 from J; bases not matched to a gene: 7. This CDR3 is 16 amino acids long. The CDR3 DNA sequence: TGTGCCAGCAGTTCCTTCGGGACTAGCGGGAGTGATGAGCAGTTCTTC. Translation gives CASSSFGTSGSDEQFF. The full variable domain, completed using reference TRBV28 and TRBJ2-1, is DVKVTQSSRYLVKRTGEKVFLECVQDMDHENMFWYRQDPGLGLRLIYFSYDVKMKEKGDIPEGYSVSREKKERFSLILESASTNQTSMYLCASSSFGTSGSDEQFFGPGTRLTVL.

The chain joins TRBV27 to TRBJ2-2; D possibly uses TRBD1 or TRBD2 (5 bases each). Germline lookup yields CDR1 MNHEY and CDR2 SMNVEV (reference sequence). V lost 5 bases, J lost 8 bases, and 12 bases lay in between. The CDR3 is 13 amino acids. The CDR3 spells CASSLGAVGELFF. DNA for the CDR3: TGTGCCAGCAGTCTCGGGGCCGTAGGGGAGCTGTTTTTT.

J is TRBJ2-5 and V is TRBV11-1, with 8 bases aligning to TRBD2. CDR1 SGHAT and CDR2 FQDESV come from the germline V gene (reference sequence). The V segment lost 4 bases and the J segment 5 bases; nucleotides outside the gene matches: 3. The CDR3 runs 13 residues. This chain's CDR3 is CASSWGLGETQYF. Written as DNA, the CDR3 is TGTGCCAGCAGCTGGGGACTAGGGGAGACCCAGTACTTC.

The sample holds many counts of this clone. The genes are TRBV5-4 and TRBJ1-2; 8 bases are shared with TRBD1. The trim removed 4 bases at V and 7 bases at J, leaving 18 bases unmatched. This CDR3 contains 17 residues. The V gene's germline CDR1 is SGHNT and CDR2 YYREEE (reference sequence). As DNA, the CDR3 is TGTGCCAGCAGCCCGGGGGCCACAGGGGGACCCAGTACTGGCTACACCTTC. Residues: CASSPGATGGPSTGYTF.

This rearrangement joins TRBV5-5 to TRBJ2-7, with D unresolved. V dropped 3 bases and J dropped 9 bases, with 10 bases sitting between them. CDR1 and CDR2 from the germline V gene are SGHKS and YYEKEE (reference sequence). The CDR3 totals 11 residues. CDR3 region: CASSSGSRQYF. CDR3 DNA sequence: TGTGCCAGCAGCTCAGGATCGCGGCAGTACTTC.

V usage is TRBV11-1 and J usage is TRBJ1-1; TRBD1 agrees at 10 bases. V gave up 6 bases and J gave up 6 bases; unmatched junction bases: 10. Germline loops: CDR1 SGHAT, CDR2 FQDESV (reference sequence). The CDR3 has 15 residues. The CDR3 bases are TGTGCCAGCAGTTGGACAGGGGGGTTTAACTCTGAAGCTTTCTTT. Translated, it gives CASSWTGGFNSEAFF.

The CDR3 loop is CATSESGPTGEQFF. CDR3 DNA sequence: TGTGCCACCAGTGAATCAGGGCCTACGGGTGAGCAGTTCTTC. The V and J genes are TRBV24-1 and TRBJ2-1; perhaps TRBD1 as D (5 bases). The V end lost 4 bases, the J end lost 9 bases, and 15 bases lay between the germline ends. Per the germline V gene, CDR1 is KGHDR and CDR2 is SFDVKD. The CDR3 totals 14 residues.

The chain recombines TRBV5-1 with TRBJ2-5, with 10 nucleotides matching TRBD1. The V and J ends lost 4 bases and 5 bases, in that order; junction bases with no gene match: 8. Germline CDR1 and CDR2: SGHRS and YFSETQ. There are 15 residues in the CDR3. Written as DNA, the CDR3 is TGCGCCAGCAGCCTCTCCGGGACAGGGGACGAGACCCAGTACTTC. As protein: CASSLSGTGDETQYF.

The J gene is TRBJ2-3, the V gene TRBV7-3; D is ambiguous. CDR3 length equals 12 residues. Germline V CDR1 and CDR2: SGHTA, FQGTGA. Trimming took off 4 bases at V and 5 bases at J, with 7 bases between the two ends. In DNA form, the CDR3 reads TGTGCCAGCAGCTCTTTGGGAGATACGCAGTATTTT. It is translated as CASSSLGDTQYF.

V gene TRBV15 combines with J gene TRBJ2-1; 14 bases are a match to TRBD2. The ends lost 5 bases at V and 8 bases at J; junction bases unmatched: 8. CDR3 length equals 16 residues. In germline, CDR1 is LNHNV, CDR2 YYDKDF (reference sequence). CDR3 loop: CATSGGLAGARDEQFF. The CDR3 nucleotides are TGTGCCACCAGCGGGGGACTAGCGGGGGCCCGTGATGAGCAGTTCTTC.

CDR3 loop: CASGDRGRGTGELFF. The CDR3 region has the DNA TGTGCCAGCGGGGACAGGGGGCGCGGAACCGGGGAGCTGTTTTTT. The V gene is TRBV6-6, the J gene TRBJ2-2; 12 positions agree with TRBD1. Looked up from germline, CDR1 is MNHNY and CDR2 is SVGAGI (reference sequence). V shed 8 bases and J 5 bases; nucleotides not matched to a gene: 6. The CDR3 contains 15 residues.

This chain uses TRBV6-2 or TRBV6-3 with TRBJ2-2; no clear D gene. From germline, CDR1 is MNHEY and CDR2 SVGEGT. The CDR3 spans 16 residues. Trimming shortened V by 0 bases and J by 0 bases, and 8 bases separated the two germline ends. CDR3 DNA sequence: TGTGCCAGCAGTTACTCGAGCGACTCGAACACCGGGGAGCTGTTTTTT. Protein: CASSYSSDSNTGELFF.

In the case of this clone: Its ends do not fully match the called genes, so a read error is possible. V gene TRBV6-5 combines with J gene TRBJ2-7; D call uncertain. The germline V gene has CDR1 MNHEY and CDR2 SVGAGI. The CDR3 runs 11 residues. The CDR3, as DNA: TGTGCCAGCAGTTACTCCGGTCGAAGTTTCTTC. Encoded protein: CASSYSGRSFF.

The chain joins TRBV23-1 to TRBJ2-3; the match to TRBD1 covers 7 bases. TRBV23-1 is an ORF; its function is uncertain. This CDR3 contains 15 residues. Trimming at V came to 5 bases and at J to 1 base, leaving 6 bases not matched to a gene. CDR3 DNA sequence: TGCGCCAGCAGTTTCGCGGACAGGCGCACAGATACGCAGTATTTT. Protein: CASSFADRRTDTQYF.

CDR3 residues: CASMANRNTEAFF. In DNA, the CDR3 is TGTGCCAGCATGGCAAACAGGAACACTGAAGCTTTCTTT. The chain is built from TRBV6-5 and TRBJ1-1; unclear D gene. The CDR3 runs to 13 residues. Trimming pared 7 bases from V and 1 base from J, leaving 10 bases between. The germline V gene encodes CDR1 MNHEY and CDR2 SVGAGI.

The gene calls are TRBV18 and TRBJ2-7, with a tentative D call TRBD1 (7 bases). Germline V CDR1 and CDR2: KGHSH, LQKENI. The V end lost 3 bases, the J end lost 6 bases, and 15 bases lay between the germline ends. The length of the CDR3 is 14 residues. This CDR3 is CASSPTGRLGEQYF. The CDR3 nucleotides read TGTGCCAGCTCACCGACAGGGAGGTTGGGCGAGCAGTACTTC.